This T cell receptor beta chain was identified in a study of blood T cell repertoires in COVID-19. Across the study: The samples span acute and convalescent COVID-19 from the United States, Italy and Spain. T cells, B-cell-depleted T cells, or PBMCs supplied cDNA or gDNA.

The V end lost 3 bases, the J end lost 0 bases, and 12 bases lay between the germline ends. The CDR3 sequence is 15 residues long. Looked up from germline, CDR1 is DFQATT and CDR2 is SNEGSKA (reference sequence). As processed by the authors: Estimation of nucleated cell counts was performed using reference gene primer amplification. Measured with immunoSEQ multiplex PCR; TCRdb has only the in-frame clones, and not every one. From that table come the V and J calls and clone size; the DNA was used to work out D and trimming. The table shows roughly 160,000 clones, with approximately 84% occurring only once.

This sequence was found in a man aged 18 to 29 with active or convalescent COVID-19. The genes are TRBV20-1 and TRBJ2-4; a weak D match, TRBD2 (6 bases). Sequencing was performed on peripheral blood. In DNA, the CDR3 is TGCAGTGCTAGTTCCAGACTAGGAGCCAAAAACATTCAGTACTTC. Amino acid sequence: CSASSRLGAKNIQYF.